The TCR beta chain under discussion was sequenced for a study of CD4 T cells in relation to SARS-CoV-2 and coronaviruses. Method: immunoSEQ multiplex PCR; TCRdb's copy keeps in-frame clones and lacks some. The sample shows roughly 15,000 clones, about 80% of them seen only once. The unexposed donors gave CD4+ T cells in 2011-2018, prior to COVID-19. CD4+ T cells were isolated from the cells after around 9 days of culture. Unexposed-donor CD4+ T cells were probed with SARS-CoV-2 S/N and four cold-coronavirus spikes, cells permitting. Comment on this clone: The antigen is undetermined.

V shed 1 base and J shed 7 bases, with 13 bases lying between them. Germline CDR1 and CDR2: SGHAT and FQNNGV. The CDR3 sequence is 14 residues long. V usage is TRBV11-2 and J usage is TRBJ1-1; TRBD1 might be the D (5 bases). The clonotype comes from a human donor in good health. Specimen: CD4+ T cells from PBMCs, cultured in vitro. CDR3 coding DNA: TGTGCCAGCAGCTTAGTAGACACGAGGGGTGAAGCTTTCTTT. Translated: CASSLVDTRGEAFF.